This TCR beta chain appears in the sequencing data of a study of cytomegalovirus exposure and HLA in healthy donors. J gave up 9 bases and V 5 bases, and 10 bases lay outside the gene matches. The CDR3 sequence is 14 residues long. Germline assignment: CDR1 SGHTA and CDR2 FQGNSA. The PCR contained 60 Vbeta and 13 Jbeta primers. The data were produced by immunoSEQ multiplex PCR, yet TCRdb's version contains in-frame clones alone and is incomplete. The sample holds under 200,000 clones, about 64% seen once. This clone turned up a few times. This receptor was obtained from a man aged 45-65 years in good health and CMV-seronegative. Material: PBMCs. V is TRBV7-2 and J is TRBJ2-5; TRBD2 matches at 9 bases. This chain's CDR3 is CASSTLGTSTPQYF. The CDR3 DNA follows: TGTGCCAGCAGCACCCTCGGGACTAGCACGCCCCAGTACTTC.